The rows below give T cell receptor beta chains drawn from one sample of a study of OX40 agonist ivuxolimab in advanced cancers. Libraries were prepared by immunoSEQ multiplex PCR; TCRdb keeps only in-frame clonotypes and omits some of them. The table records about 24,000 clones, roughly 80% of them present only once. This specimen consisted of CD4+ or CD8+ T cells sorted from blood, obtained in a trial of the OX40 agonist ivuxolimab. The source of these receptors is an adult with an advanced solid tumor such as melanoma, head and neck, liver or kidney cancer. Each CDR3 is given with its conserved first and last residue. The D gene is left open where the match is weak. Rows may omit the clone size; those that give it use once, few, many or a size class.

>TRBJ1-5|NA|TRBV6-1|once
TGTGCCAGCAGAGAACCCGGGTGGGGCAGTATCAATCAGCCCCAGCATTTT
CASREPGWGSINQPQHF
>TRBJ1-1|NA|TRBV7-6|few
TGTGCCAGCAGCCCACAGGGCTACACTGAAGCTTTCTTT
CASSPQGYTEAFF
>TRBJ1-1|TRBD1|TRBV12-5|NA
TGTGCTAGTGGTTTGGTTCGGTGGGAGACAGGGGACACTGAAGCTTTCTTT
CASGLVRWETGDTEAFF
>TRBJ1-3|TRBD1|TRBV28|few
TGTGCCAGCAGTTCCACAGGGGGACTCGGAAACACCATATATTTT
CASSSTGGLGNTIYF
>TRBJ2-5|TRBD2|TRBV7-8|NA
TGTGCCAGCAGCTCCTCCCTCTGGACAGTGACTAGCGGGAGCTTGAGAGAGACCCAGTACTTC
CASSSSLWTVTSGSLRETQYF
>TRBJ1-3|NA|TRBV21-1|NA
TGTGCCAGCACGCATCGGGCGGGAAACACCATATATTTT
CASTHRAGNTIYF
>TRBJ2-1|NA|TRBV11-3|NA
TGTGCCAGCAGCTTAGGGGGGGCGCGGGATGAGCAGTTCTTC
CASSLGGARDEQFF
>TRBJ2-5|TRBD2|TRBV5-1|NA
TGCGCCAGCAGTCAAACTAGCGTGCAAGAGACCCAGTACTTC
CASSQTSVQETQYF
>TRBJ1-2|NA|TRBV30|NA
TGTGCCTGGAGGGGAAATAACTATGGCTACACCTTC
CAWRGNNYGYTF
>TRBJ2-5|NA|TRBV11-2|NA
TGTGCCAGCAGCCCTCTCCGGACCTCCAGAGGGACCCAGTACTTC
CASSPLRTSRGTQYF
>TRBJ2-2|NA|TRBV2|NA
TGTGCCAGCAATTCCCAGCAGGTCGGGGAGCTGTTTTTT
CASNSQQVGELFF
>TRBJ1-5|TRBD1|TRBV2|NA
TGTGCCAGCAAGGGGGACAGGGGCTTACAGCCCCAGCATTTT
CASKGDRGLQPQHF
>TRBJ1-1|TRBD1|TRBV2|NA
TGTGCCAGCAGGGGACAGCCATCTGCCTTGGACACTGAAGCTTTCTTT
CASRGQPSALDTEAFF
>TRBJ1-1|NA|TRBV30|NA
TGTGCCTGTCACAGGGCACCGAACACTGAAGCTTTCTTT
CACHRAPNTEAFF
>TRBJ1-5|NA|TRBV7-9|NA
TGTGCCAGCAGCTCTACCGCTGTTGAGCCCCAGCATTTT
CASSSTAVEPQHF
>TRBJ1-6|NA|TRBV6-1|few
TGTGCCAGCCGTCTTAATTCACCCCTCCACTTT
CASRLNSPLHF
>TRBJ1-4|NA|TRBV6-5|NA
TGTGCCAGCAGACAGGGCATAGGCGGTGAAAAACTGTTTTTT
CASRQGIGGEKLFF
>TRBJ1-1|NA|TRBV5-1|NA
TGCGCCAGCAGCTTGACAGGAGGTGTCACTGAAGCTTTCTTT
CASSLTGGVTEAFF
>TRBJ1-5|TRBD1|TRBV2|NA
TGTGCCAGCGCGGGACAGGGCGGTCAGCCCCAGCATTTT
CASAGQGGQPQHF
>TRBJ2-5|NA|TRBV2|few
TGTGCCAGCAGTAAAGGTGGTGGAGAGACCCAGTACTTC
CASSKGGGETQYF
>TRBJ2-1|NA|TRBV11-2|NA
TGTGCCAGCAGCTTTGGACAGTACAATGAGCAGTTCTTC
CASSFGQYNEQFF
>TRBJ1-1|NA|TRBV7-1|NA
TGTGCCAGCAGCCAGGGAGGCAACACTGAAGCTTTCTTT
CASSQGGNTEAFF
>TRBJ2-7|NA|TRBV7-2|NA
TGTGCCAGCAGCCCAGGGGGACTCCTCTCCTACGAGCAGTACTTC
CASSPGGLLSYEQYF
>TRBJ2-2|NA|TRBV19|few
TGTGCCAGTAGTATAGCCCCAGACACCGGGGAGCTGTTTTTT
CASSIAPDTGELFF